This passage covers 22 T cell receptor beta chains from one sample sequenced in a study of T-cell memory formation after mild COVID-19. TCRdb reprocessed the 5' RACE reads with MiXCR, giving one entry per CDR3 protein. The sample records approximately 400,000 distinct CDR3 sequences, roughly a quarter being singletons. The specimen sequenced was PBMCs or a T cell subset sorted from them (not recorded which). The receptor set was obtained from an adult woman who had mild COVID-19 (a few samples of this study predate the infection). Cell type and time point are not known.

The rearrangement uses TRBV29-1 and TRBJ1-1; 7 positions agree with TRBD1. The V and J ends lost 3 bases and 4 bases, in that order; junction bases with no gene match: 8. The CDR3 has 14 amino acids. Germline CDR1 and CDR2: SQVTM and ANQGSEA. CDR3 sequence: CSVDRGLGGTEAFF. The CDR3, as DNA: TGCAGCGTTGATAGGGGGCTCGGGGGCACTGAAGCTTTCTTT.

This clonotype was detected only a few times. The chain has TRBV5-5 and TRBJ2-7, with 7 bases aligning to TRBD2. Trimming took 4 bases from V and 6 from J; bases not matched to a gene: 10. The CDR3 spans 14 residues. Germline V gene data show CDR1 as SGHKS and CDR2 as YYEKEE (reference sequence). CDR3 DNA: TGTGCCAGCAGCCGTGGACTAGTGCGCGGCGAGCAGTACTTC. It translates to CASSRGLVRGEQYF.

The chain is built from TRBV19 and TRBJ2-7, with a tentative D call TRBD2 (5 bases). The V gene lost 2 bases and the J gene lost 6 bases, with 14 bases spanning the gap. This CDR3 contains 14 residues. Germline V lookup: CDR1 LNHDA, CDR2 SQIVND (reference sequence). The CDR3 reads CASSISGSIVEQYF. The CDR3, as DNA: TGTGCCAGTAGTATAAGTGGGAGTATCGTCGAGCAGTACTTC.

The chain employs TRBV19 and TRBJ2-2, with D perhaps assigned TRBD1 or TRBD2 (5 bases each). This CDR3 region has 15 residues. V was trimmed by 5 bases and J by 7 bases, leaving 17 bases between them. Germline V CDR1 and CDR2: LNHDA, SQIVND (reference sequence). CDR3 region: CASSPAEGIGGELFF. The CDR3 DNA sequence: TGTGCCAGTAGTCCCGCCGAGGGGATCGGCGGGGAGCTGTTTTTT.

This clonotype was observed a few times. This sequence joins TRBV7-2 and TRBJ1-1; D is unclear. The CDR3 extends over 12 amino acids. Looked up from germline, CDR1 is SGHTA and CDR2 is FQGNSA. V lost 5 bases and J lost 4, with 8 bases in between. The CDR3 DNA is TGTGCCAGCAGCATAAGTTCCACTGAAGCTTTCTTT. This translates into CASSISSTEAFF.

This clonotype was seen many times. This chain links TRBV6-2 or TRBV6-3 with TRBJ2-1; 7 nucleotides agree with TRBD2. CDR1 is MNHEY and CDR2 is SVGEGT in the germline V gene. This CDR3 is built from 20 residues. The V and J ends lost 0 bases and 4 bases, in that order; junction bases with no gene match: 18. This CDR3 is CASSYSSTGVAGPGYNEQFF. CDR3 bases: TGTGCCAGCAGTTACTCGAGCACGGGGGTAGCGGGCCCAGGATACAATGAGCAGTTCTTC.

In this sample, this clonotype turned up a few times. The V gene is TRBV6-2 or TRBV6-3, the J gene TRBJ2-7, with D unclear. This CDR3 comprises 12 residues. The V and J ends lost 6 bases and 2 bases respectively, with 8 bases between them. Germline-derived CDR1 and CDR2 are MNHEY and SVGEGT. CDR3 bases: TGTGCCAGCAGGCGCCTTCCCTACGAGCAGTACTTC. This sequence encodes CASRRLPYEQYF.

This chain joins TRBV5-6 and TRBJ1-5, with 9 bases matching TRBD1. The CDR3 runs to 17 residues. Germline-derived CDR1 and CDR2 are SGHDT and YYEEEE. The V gene end was trimmed by 3 bases and the J gene end by 1 base; junction bases not matched to a gene: 8. The chain's CDR3 is CASSWGQGVVSNQPQHF. The CDR3 bases are TGTGCCAGCAGCTGGGGACAGGGAGTGGTAAGCAATCAGCCCCAGCATTTT. Full variable domain (missing parts from reference TRBV5-6 and TRBJ1-5): DAGVTQSPTHLIKTRGQQVTLRCSPKSGHDTVSWYQQALGQGPQFIFQYYEEEERQRGNFPDRFSGHQFPNYSSELNVNALLLGDSALYLCASSWGQGVVSNQPQHFGDGTRLSIL.

V usage is TRBV6-6 and J usage is TRBJ2-7; 10 bases match TRBD2. J was trimmed by 2 bases and V by 5 bases; bases with no gene match: 6. This CDR3 comprises 15 residues. The V gene's germline CDR1 is MNHNY and CDR2 SVGAGI (reference sequence). The CDR3 spells CASSGGTSETYEQYF. As DNA, the CDR3 is TGTGCCAGCAGTGGCGGGACTAGCGAGACCTACGAGCAGTACTTC.

J is TRBJ1-1 and V is TRBV5-1; D is undetermined. The CDR3 length is 13 residues. Trimming removed 1 base from V and 4 bases from J, with 8 bases in between. Germline CDR1 SGHRS, CDR2 YFSETQ. CDR3 DNA: TGCGCCAGCAGCTTGCCAAGGGCCACTGAAGCTTTCTTT. This sequence encodes CASSLPRATEAFF.

This chain links TRBV6-5 with TRBJ1-6, with D perhaps TRBD1 (6 bases). Between the trimmed V and J ends, which lost 6 bases and 6 bases, there was a span of 9 bases. Per the germline V gene, CDR1 is MNHEY and CDR2 is SVGAGI. The CDR3 totals 13 residues. CDR3 protein: CASRRTVNSPLHF. CDR3 nucleotides: TGTGCCAGCAGGAGGACAGTTAATTCACCCCTCCACTTT.

This clonotype was observed a few times. The rearrangement uses TRBV4-2 and TRBJ1-6; D not certain. The CDR3 runs to 14 residues. Germline V gene data show CDR1 as LGHNA and CDR2 as YNFKEQ. The V end was cut by 0 bases, the J end by 7 bases, with 7 bases between. The CDR3 here is CASSQEERNSPLHF. In DNA form, the CDR3 reads TGTGCCAGCAGCCAAGAAGAGCGGAATTCACCCCTCCACTTT.

In regard to this clonotype: At one of its ends the junction is not consistent with the germline gene, which may arise from a read error. The chain links TRBV5-1 to TRBJ1-3, with a possible D match to TRBD1 (5 bases). The germline V gene has CDR1 SGHRS and CDR2 YFSETQ. CDR3 length: 14 amino acids. The CDR3: CASSLVGDSRTIDF. The CDR3 bases are TGCGCCAGCAGCTTGGTTGGGGACTCACGGACTATAGATTTT.

V gene TRBV20-1 combines with J gene TRBJ1-2; the D gene is possibly TRBD1 (5 bases). There are 15 residues in the CDR3. CDR1 is DFQATT and CDR2 is SNEGSKA in the germline V gene (reference sequence). Trimming left V 2 bases short and J 8 bases short, with 21 bases between. The CDR3 region has the DNA TGCAGTGCTAGAAACACCTTGTTGGGGGTGGACGGCTACACCTTC. Translation: CSARNTLLGVDGYTF.

The chain is built from TRBV6-5 and TRBJ2-7; 11 bases map to TRBD2. The CDR3 length is 15 residues. Germline V gene data show CDR1 as MNHEY and CDR2 as SVGAGI. V shed 7 bases and J 3 bases; nucleotides not matched to a gene: 8. DNA for the CDR3: TGTGCCAGCAAGCCTGCCGGGACTAGCGGCTACGAGCAGTACTTC. Its protein product is CASKPAGTSGYEQYF.

This clonotype was seen a few times. The junction and the germline gene differ at one end; a read error may be behind it. The chain is built from TRBV25-1 and TRBJ1-2; no definite D call. Germline-derived CDR1 and CDR2 are MGHDK and SYGVNS. The CDR3 spans 10 residues. This CDR3 is CASSAHLVSF. CDR3 DNA sequence: TGTGCCAGCAGTGCCCACCTTGTCTCCTTC.

This clonotype was seen a handful of times. The rearrangement uses TRBV6-6 and TRBJ2-3; TRBD2 is a possible D gene (7 bases). The germline gives CDR1 MNHNY, CDR2 SVGAGI (reference sequence). V lost 5 bases and J 0 bases, leaving 15 bases between the germline ends. This CDR3 region has 16 residues. This CDR3 is CASSPRGAVSTDTQYF. The CDR3 DNA reads as TGTGCCAGCAGTCCCCGGGGGGCAGTTAGCACAGATACGCAGTATTTT.

This clonotype has a handful of counts. The chain joins TRBV18 to TRBJ2-7; possible D gene TRBD2, 5 bases. V was cut by 7 bases and J by 0 bases, with 13 bases left in between. CDR1 and CDR2 (germline): KGHSH, LQKENI. CDR3 size: 14 residues. The CDR3 DNA follows: TGTGCCAGCTGTCCGGACTCCAACTCCTACGAGCAGTACTTC. Its protein product is CASCPDSNSYEQYF.

This clonotype was seen more than once but under ten times. This sequence joins TRBV7-9 and TRBJ2-4, with a weak D call TRBD2 (5 bases). This CDR3 is 14 amino acids long. Between the trimmed V and J ends, which lost 3 bases and 6 bases, there was a span of 12 bases. Germline loops: CDR1 SEHNR, CDR2 FQNEAQ (reference sequence). CDR3 bases: TGTGCCAGCAGCTTGACGGGAAACGCAAACATTCAGTACTTC. Amino acid sequence: CASSLTGNANIQYF. Full variable domain (rest looked up from reference TRBV7-9 and TRBJ2-4): DTGVSQNPRHKITKRGQNVTFRCDPISEHNRLYWYRQTLGQGPEFLTYFQNEAQLEKSRLLSDRFSAERPKGSFSTLEIQRTEQGDSAMYLCASSLTGNANIQYFGAGTRLSVL.

The chain has TRBV12-3 or TRBV12-4 and TRBJ1-1, with D uncertain. Trimming removed 6 bases from V and 2 bases from J, with 7 bases in between. This CDR3 spans 12 amino acids. This CDR3 is CASRDINTEAFF. Written as DNA, the CDR3 is TGTGCCAGCAGGGATATTAACACTGAAGCTTTCTTT.

The rearrangement uses TRBV20-1 and TRBJ2-4; D unclear. Germline-derived CDR1 and CDR2 are DFQATT and SNEGSKA (reference sequence). The CDR3 extends over 14 amino acids. Trimming took 0 bases from V and 8 from J, leaving 14 bases between them. As DNA, the CDR3 is TGCAGTGCTAGAGATTACATAGGGTGGGACATTCAGTACTTC. Its protein is CSARDYIGWDIQYF.

Only a few counts were recorded for this clonotype. A read error may produce the germline difference seen at one junction end. The chain employs TRBV11-2 and TRBJ2-6; 9 bases line up with TRBD2. CDR1 SGHAT and CDR2 FQNNGV come from the germline V gene. The CDR3 totals 17 residues. The CDR3 loop reads CASSSSGRHSGANVLTF. For the CDR3, the DNA is TGTGCAAGCAGCTCCAGCGGGAGGCATTCTGGGGCCAACGTCCTGACTTTC.